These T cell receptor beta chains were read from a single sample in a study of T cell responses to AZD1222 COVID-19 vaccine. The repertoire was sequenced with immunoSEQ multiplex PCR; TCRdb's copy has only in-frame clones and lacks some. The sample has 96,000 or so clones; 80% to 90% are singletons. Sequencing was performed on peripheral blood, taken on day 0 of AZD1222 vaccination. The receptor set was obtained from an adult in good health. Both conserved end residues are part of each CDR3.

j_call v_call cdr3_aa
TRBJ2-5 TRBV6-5 CASSYGPWETQYF
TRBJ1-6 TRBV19 CASSIARLEVSPLHF
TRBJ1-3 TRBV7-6 CASRDSGNTIYF
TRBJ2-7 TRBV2 CASMNGPYEQYF
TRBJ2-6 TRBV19 CASSPSRARRAGANVLTF
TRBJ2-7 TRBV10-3 CAISVGSVYEQYF
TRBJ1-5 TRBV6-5 CASRGGVSNQPQHF
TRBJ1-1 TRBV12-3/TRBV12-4 CASRSLDPGRAFF
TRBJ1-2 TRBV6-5 CASSYSTGGGYTF
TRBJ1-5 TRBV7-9 CASSLRPPGQTNQPQHF
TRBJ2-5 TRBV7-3 CASSLSRAETQYF
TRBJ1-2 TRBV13 CASSAPGQVTSPYGYTF
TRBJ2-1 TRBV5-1 CASSSGQNQVDEQFF
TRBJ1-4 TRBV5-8 CASSLAGLANEKLFF
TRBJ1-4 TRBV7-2 CASSLVWTVATNEKLFF
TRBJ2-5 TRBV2 CASSLEETQYF
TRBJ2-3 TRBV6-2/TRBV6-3 CASSYQGLAGTDTQYF
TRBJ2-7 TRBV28 CASTLAVSHYEQYF
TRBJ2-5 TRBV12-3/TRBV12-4 CASSFRVQETQYF
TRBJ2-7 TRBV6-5 CASMGRGIYEQYF
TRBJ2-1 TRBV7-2 CASRLLTNEQFF
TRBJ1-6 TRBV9 CASSSQPWTGTSGSPLHF